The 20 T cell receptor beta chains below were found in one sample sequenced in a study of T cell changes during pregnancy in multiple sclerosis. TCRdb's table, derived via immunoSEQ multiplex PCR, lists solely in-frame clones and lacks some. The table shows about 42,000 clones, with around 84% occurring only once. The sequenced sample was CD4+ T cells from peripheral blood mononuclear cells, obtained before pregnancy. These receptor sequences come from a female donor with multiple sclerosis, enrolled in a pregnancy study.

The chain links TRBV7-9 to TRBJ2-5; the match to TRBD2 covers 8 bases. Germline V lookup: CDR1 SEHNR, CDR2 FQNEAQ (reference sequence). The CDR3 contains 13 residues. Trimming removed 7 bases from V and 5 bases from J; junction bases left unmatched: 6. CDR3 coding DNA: TGTGCCAGCACCGACCGGGGGGGGGAGACCCAGTACTTC. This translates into CASTDRGGETQYF.

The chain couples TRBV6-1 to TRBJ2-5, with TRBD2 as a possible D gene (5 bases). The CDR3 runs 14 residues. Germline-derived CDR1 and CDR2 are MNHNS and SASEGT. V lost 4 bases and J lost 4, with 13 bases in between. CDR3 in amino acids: CASSGGLGSETQYF. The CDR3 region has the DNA TGTGCCAGCAGTGGCGGGCTGGGGTCAGAGACCCAGTACTTC.

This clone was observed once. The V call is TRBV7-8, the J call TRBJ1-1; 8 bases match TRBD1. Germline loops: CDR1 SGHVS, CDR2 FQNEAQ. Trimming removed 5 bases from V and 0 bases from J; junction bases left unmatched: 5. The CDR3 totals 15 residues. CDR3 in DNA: TGTGCCAGCAGCACCAGGGACAGGATGAACACTGAAGCTTTCTTT. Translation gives CASSTRDRMNTEAFF.

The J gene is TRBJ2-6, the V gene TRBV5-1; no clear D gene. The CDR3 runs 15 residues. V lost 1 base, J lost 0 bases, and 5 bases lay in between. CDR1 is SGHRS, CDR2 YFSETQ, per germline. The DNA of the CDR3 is TGCGCCAGCAGCTTGACTGGCTCTGGGGCCAACGTCCTGACTTTC. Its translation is CASSLTGSGANVLTF.

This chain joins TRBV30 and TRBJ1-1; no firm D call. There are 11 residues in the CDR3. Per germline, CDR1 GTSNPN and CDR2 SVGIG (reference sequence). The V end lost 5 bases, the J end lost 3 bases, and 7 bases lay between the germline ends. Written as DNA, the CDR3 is TGTGCCTGGGGGCTTGACACTGAAGCTTTCTTT. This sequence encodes CAWGLDTEAFF.

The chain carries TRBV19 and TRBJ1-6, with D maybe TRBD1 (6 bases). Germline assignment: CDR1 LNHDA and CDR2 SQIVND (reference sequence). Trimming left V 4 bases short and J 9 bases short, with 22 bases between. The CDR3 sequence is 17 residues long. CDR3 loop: CASSTGTGNSGLSPLHF. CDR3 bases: TGTGCCAGTAGTACCGGCACAGGGAATTCTGGTCTTTCACCCCTCCACTTT.

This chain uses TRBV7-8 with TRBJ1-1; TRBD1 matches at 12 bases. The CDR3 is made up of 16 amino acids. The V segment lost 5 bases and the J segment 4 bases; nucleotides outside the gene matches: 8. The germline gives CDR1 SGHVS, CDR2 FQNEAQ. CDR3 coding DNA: TGTGCCAGCAGCCCGAAGAGGGACAGGGGGCGCACTGAAGCTTTCTTT. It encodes CASSPKRDRGRTEAFF.

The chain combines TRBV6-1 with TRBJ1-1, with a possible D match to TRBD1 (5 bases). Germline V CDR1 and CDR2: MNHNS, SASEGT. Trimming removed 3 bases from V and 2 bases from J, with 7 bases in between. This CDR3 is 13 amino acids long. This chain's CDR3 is CASSDRENTEAFF. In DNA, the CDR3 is TGTGCCAGCAGTGACAGGGAAAACACTGAAGCTTTCTTT.

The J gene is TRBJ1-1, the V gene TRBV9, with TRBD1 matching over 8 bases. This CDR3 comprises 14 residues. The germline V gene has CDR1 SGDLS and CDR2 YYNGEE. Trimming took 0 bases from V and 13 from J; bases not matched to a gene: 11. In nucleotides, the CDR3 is TGTGCCAGCAGCGTAGGGGGACAGGATTTTGAGGTTTTCTTT. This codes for CASSVGGQDFEVFF.

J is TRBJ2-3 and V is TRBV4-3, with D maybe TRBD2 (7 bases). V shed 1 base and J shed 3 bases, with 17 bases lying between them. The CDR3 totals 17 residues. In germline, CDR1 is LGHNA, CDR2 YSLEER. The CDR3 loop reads CASSQGGGGGLTDTQYF. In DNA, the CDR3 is TGCGCCAGCAGCCAAGGCGGAGGGGGGGGCTTAACAGATACGCAGTATTTT.

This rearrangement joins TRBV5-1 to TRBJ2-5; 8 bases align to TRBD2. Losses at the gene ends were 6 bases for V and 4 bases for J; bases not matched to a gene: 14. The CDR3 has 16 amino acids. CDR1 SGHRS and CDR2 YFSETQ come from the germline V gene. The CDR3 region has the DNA TGCGCCAGCACTGATTTAAGCGGGAGATCACCAGAGACCCAGTACTTC. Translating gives CASTDLSGRSPETQYF.

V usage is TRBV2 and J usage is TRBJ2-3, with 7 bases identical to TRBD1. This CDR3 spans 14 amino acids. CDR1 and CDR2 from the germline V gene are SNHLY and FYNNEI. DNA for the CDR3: TGTGCGAGCGCCGGGCAGGGGGTATGGGATACGCAGTATTTT. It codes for CASAGQGVWDTQYF.

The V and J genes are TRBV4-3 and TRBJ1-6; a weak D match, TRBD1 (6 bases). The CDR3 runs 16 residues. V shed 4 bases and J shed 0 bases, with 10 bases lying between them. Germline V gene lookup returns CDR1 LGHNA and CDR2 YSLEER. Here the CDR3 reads CASSLGQSSYNSPLHF. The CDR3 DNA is TGCGCCAGCAGCCTAGGACAGAGCTCCTATAATTCACCCCTCCACTTT.

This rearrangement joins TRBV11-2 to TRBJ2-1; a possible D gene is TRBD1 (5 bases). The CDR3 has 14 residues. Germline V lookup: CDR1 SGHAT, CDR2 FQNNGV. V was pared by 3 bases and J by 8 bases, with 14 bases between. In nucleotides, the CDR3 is TGTGCCAGCAGCTTCTCCGACAGAGGCCATGAGCAGTTCTTC. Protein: CASSFSDRGHEQFF.

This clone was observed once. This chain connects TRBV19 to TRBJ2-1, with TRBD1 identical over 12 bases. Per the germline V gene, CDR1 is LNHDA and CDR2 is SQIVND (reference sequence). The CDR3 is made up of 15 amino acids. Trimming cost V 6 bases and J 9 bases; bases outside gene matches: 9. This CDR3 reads CASRFRDRGRVEQFF. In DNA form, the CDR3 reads TGTGCCAGTAGGTTCCGGGACAGGGGGCGAGTTGAGCAGTTCTTC.

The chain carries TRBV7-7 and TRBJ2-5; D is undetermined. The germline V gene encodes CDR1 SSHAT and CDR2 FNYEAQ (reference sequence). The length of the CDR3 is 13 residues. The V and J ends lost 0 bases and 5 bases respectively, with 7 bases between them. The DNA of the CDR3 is TGTGCCAGCAGCTTAGCCCTAACGGAGACCCAGTACTTC. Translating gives CASSLALTETQYF. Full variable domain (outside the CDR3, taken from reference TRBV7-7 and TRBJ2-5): GAGVSQSPRYKVTKRGQDVTLRCDPISSHATLYWYQQALGQGPEFLTYFNYEAQPDKSGLPSDRFSAERPEGSISTLTIQRTEQRDSAMYRCASSLALTETQYFGPGTRLLVL.

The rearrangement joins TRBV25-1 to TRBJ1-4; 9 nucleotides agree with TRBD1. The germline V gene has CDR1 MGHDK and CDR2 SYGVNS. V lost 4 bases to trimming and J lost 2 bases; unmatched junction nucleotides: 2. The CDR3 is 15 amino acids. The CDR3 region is CASSGTGATNEKLFF. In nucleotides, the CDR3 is TGTGCCAGCAGTGGGACAGGGGCGACTAATGAAAAACTGTTTTTT.

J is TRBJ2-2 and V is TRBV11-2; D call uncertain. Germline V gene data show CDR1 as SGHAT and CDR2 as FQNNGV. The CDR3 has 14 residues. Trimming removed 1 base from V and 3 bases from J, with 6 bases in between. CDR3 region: CASSLAGYTGELFF. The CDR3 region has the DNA TGTGCCAGCAGCTTAGCCGGGTACACCGGGGAGCTGTTTTTT.

The CDR3 reads CASSEETGGRNIQYF. The DNA of the CDR3 is TGTGCCAGCAGTGAGGAGACAGGGGGCCGAAACATTCAGTACTTC. This chain uses TRBV2 with TRBJ2-4; 10 nucleotides match TRBD1. CDR1 is SNHLY and CDR2 is FYNNEI in the germline V gene. Trimming removed 3 bases from V and 6 bases from J; junction bases left unmatched: 5. There are 15 residues in the CDR3.

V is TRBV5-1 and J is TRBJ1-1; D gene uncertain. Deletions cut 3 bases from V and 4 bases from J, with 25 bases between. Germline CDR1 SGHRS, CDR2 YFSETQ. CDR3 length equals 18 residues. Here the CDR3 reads CASSSKAVAAGGITEAFF. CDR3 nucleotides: TGCGCCAGCAGCTCCAAGGCCGTAGCCGCGGGCGGAATCACTGAAGCTTTCTTT.